This TCR beta chain was found in a study of blood T cell repertoires in COVID-19. Turning to the study itself: The cDNA or gDNA used as material had been derived from T cells, B-cell-depleted T cells, or PBMCs.

Original processing methods: Quantification of nucleated cells was approximated via reference gene primer amplification. Measured with immunoSEQ multiplex PCR; TCRdb has only the in-frame clones, and not every one. V, J and clone size were drawn from that table, and D and trimming were deduced from the DNA. Counted here are 100,000 to 150,000 clones, around 81% occurring once; the ten biggest clones make up about a sixth. Seattle researchers signed up patients amid active infection and tracked them longitudinally. The V gene's germline CDR1 is LNHDA and CDR2 SQIVND (reference sequence). Trimming removed 6 bases at V and 1 base at J, with 6 bases between. The CDR3 runs to 12 residues.

The sample comprised peripheral blood. This TCR was recovered from a man aged 25-40 years with COVID-19, enrolled during active disease. The chain carries TRBV19 and TRBJ1-1; D remains ambiguous. The CDR3, as DNA: TGTGCCAGTAGACTGAGGAACACTGAAGCTTTCTTT. Its protein product is CASRLRNTEAFF.